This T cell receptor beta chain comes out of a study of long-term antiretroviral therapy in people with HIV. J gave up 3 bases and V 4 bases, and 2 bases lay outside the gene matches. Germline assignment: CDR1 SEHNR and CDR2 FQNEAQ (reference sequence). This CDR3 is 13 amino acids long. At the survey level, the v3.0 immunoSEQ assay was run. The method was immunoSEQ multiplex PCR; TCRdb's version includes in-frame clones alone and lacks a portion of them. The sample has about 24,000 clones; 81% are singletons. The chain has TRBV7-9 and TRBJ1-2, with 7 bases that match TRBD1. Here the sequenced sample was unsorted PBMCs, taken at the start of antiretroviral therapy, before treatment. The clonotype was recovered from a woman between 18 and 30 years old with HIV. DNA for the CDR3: TGTGCCAGCAGCTCCACAGGGGACTATGGCTACACCTTC. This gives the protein CASSSTGDYGYTF.